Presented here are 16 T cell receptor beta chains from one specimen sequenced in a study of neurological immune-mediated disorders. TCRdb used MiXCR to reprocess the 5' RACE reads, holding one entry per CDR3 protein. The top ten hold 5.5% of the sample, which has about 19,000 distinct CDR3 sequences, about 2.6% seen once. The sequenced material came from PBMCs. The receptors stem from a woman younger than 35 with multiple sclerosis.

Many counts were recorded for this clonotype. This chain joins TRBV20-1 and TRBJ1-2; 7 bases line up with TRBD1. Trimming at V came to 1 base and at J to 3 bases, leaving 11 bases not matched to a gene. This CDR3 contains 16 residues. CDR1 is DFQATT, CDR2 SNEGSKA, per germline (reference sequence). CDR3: CSARGQGGSFDYGYTF. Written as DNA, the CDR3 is TGCAGTGCTAGAGGCCAGGGGGGCTCTTTTGACTATGGCTACACCTTC.

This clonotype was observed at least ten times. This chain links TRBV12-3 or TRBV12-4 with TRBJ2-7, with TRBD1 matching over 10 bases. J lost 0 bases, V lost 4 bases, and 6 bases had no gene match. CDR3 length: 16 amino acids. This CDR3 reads CASSSETGGLSYEQYF. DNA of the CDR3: TGTGCCAGCAGTTCCGAGACAGGGGGCCTCTCCTACGAGCAGTACTTC.

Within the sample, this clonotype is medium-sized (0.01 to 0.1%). The CDR3 is CASSQGPSSGNEQYF. The DNA of the CDR3 is TGTGCCAGCAGCCAAGGCCCTTCTAGCGGTAACGAGCAGTACTTC. The gene calls are TRBV3-1 and TRBJ2-7; TRBD2 matches 7 bases. J lost 5 bases, V lost 1 base, and 8 bases had no gene match. This CDR3 comprises 15 residues. CDR1 and CDR2 (germline): LGHDT, YNNKEL (reference sequence).

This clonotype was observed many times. CDR3 region: CSARDPAANEQFF. The CDR3 DNA is TGCAGTGCTAGAGATCCCGCTGCAAATGAGCAGTTCTTC. The chain links TRBV20-1 to TRBJ2-1; no clear D. This CDR3 is 13 amino acids long. Germline CDR1 DFQATT, CDR2 SNEGSKA (reference sequence). V lost 0 bases and J 7 bases, leaving 10 bases between the germline ends.

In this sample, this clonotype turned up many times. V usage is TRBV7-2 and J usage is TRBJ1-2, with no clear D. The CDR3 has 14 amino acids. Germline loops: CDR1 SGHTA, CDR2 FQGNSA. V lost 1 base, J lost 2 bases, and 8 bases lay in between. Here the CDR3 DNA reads TGTGCCAGCAGCTTAGATATGGGCAACTATGGCTACACCTTC. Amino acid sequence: CASSLDMGNYGYTF. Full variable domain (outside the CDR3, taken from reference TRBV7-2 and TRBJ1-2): GAGVSQSPSNKVTEKGKDVELRCDPISGHTALYWYRQSLGQGLEFLIYFQGNSAPDKSGLPSDRFSAERTGGSVSTLTIQRTQQEDSAVYLCASSLDMGNYGYTFGSGTRLTVV.

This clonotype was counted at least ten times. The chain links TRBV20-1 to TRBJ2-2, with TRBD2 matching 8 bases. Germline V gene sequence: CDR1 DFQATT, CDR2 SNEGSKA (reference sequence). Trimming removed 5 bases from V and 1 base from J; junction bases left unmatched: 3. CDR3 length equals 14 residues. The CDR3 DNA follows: TGCAGTGCTGGCCGGGGGGGGAACACCGGGGAGCTGTTTTTT. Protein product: CSAGRGGNTGELFF.

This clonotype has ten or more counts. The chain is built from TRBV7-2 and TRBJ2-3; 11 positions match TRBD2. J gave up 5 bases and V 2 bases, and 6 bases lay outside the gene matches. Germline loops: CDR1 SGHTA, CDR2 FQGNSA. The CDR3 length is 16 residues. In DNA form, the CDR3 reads TGTGCCAGCAGCTTATACACTAGCGGGAGTCGAGATACGCAGTATTTT. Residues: CASSLYTSGSRDTQYF.

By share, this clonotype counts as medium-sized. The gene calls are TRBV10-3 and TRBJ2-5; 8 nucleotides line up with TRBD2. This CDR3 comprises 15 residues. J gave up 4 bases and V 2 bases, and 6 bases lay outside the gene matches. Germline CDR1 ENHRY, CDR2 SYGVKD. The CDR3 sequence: CAISEGAGDAETQYF. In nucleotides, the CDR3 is TGTGCCATCAGTGAGGGAGCGGGAGACGCAGAGACCCAGTACTTC.

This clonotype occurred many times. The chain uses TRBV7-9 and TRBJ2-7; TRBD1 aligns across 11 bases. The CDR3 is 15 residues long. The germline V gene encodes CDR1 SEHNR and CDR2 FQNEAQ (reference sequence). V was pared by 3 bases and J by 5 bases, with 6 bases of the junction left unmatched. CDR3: CASSFRDRGAHEQYF. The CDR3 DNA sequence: TGTGCCAGCAGCTTCCGGGACAGGGGGGCCCACGAGCAGTACTTC.

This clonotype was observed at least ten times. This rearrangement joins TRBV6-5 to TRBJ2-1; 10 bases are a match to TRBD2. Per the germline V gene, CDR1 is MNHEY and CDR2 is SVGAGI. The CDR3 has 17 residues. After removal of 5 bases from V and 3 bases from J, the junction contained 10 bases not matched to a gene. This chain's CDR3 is CASSPRTSGTYYNEQFF. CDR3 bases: TGTGCCAGCAGTCCTCGGACTAGCGGTACCTACTACAATGAGCAGTTCTTC.

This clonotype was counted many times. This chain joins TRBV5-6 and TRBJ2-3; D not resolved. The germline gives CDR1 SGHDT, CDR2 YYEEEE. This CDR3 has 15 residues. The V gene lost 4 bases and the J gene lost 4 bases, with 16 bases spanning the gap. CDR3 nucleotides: TGTGCCAGCAGCCGCCCAGGTGTCGGCCCAGATACGCAGTATTTT. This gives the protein CASSRPGVGPDTQYF.

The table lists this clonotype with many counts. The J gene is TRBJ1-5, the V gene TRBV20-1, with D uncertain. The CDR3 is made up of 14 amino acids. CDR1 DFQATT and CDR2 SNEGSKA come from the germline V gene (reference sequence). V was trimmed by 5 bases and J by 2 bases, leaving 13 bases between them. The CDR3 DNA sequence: TGCAGTGCTTTGCAAGGAGCGGGCAATCAGCCCCAGCATTTT. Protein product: CSALQGAGNQPQHF.

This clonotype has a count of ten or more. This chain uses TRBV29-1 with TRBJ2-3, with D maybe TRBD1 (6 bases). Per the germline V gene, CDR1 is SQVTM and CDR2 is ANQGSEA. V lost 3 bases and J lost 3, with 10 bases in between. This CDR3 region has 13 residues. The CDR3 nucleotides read TGCAGCGTTGATCAGGGGCGGACAGATACGCAGTATTTT. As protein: CSVDQGRTDTQYF.

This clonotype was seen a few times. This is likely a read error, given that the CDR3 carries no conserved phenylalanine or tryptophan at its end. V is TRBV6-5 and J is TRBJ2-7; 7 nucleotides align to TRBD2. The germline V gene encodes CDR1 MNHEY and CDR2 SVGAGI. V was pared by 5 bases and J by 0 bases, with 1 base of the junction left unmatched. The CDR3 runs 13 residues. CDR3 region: CASSRTSSYEQYY. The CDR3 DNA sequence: TGTGCCAGCAGTAGGACTAGCTCCTACGAGCAGTACTAC.

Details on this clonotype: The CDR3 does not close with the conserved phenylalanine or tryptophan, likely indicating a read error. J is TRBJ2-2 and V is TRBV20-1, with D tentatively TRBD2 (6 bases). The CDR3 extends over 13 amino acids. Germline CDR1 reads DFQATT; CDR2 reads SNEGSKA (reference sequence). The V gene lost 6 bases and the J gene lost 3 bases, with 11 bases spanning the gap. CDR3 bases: TGCAGTGCAAGGGGACTGTACACCGGGGAGCTGTTTAAT. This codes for CSARGLYTGELFN.

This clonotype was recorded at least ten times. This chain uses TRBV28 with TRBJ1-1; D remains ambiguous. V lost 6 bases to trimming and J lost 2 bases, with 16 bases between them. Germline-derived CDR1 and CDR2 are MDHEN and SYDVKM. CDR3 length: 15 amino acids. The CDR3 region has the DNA TGTGCCAGCAGCGCATATGAGGGCGTAAACACTGAAGCTTTCTTT. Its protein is CASSAYEGVNTEAFF.